The 31 T cell receptor beta chains reported below all come from one sample, sequenced in a study of regulatory T cells in long-lasting Graves disease (dated by TCRdb to the early 2020s). What this sample's time point label stands for: newly diagnosed GD, antithyroid drugs for less than 3 months. For both TCR sequencing and RNA sequencing, RNA was extracted from PBMCs in TRIzol. The library was made by multiplex PCR. Sequencing relied on an Illumina HiSeq 4000. iRepertoire HTBI primers and Arm-PCR amplification of CDR3 regions were used to construct TCR beta libraries. The raw public data were reprocessed by TCRdb itself: fastp quality trimming at Q25, MiXCR clonotype calling, in-frame beta chains only. All rows with the same CDR3 protein become a single entry with the most common DNA and genes. The sample table contains over 500,000 distinct CDR3 sequences; only one count was recorded for roughly 15% of them. Jointly, the top ten make up approximately 12% of the sample.

This same sample was also part of a study on T cells in Graves' hyperthyroidism and ophthalmopathy.

Material: peripheral blood mononuclear cells (PBMCs), obtained at new diagnosis, from a patient treated with antithyroid drugs. These receptors were collected from a man between 18 and 29 years old with Graves disease. Donor details come from another sample of the same person, matched by shared clones.

The chain uses TRBV13 and TRBJ2-1, with D maybe TRBD1 (6 bases). In germline, CDR1 is PRHDT, CDR2 FYEKMQ (reference sequence). This CDR3 comprises 14 residues. Trimming pared 5 bases from V and 4 bases from J, leaving 12 bases between. For the CDR3, the DNA is TGTGCCAGCAGCCGCGGACAGACATACAATGAGCAGTTCTTC. It encodes CASSRGQTYNEQFF.

This chain connects TRBV7-9 to TRBJ1-2; D is unresolved. Trimming pared 2 bases from V and 8 bases from J, leaving 12 bases between. Looked up from germline, CDR1 is SEHNR and CDR2 is FQNEAQ (reference sequence). There are 13 residues in the CDR3. In nucleotides, the CDR3 is TGTGCCAGCAGCTTAATAGGGAGGCGCGGCTACACCTTC. Translating it yields CASSLIGRRGYTF.

V gene TRBV4-1 combines with J gene TRBJ1-5; 7 bases fit TRBD1. The ends lost 4 bases at V and 4 bases at J; junction bases unmatched: 16. The CDR3 extends over 18 amino acids. The germline V gene has CDR1 MGHRA and CDR2 YSYEKL. The CDR3 is CASSRTPSTGRGNQPQHF. CDR3 bases: TGCGCCAGCAGCCGGACACCTTCGACAGGGCGGGGGAATCAGCCCCAGCATTTT.

This chain uses TRBV7-8 with TRBJ1-2; maybe TRBD1 (5 bases). Germline-derived CDR1 and CDR2 are SGHVS and FQNEAQ. This CDR3 region has 18 residues. V lost 1 base and J lost 0, with 18 bases in between. The CDR3: CASSLVRDSPISNYGYTF. CDR3 DNA sequence: TGTGCCAGCAGCTTAGTCAGGGACTCGCCGATATCTAACTATGGCTACACCTTC.

This clonotype appeared a few times. V is TRBV5-1 and J is TRBJ2-6; D gene uncertain. The germline V and J ends were trimmed by 0 bases and 0 bases, with 1 base remaining between them. The germline V gene encodes CDR1 SGHRS and CDR2 YFSETQ. This CDR3 contains 14 residues. CDR3 DNA sequence: TGCGCCAGCAGCTTGGACTCTGGGGCCAACGTCCTGACTTTC. As protein: CASSLDSGANVLTF.

The gene calls are TRBV9 and TRBJ2-1, with 9 bases matching TRBD2. CDR1 and CDR2 (germline): SGDLS, YYNGEE. The V gene end was trimmed by 0 bases and the J gene end by 8 bases; junction bases not matched to a gene: 6. The length of the CDR3 is 15 residues. The CDR3 spells CASSVAPSGNDEQFF. CDR3 nucleotides: TGTGCCAGCAGCGTAGCCCCTAGCGGGAACGATGAGCAGTTCTTC.

This clonotype appeared many times. The chain recombines TRBV7-6 with TRBJ2-1; D is possibly TRBD1 (6 bases). Germline CDR1 is SGHVS and CDR2 is FNYEAQ. V lost 5 bases, J lost 0 bases, and 11 bases lay in between. This CDR3 is built from 15 residues. In DNA form, the CDR3 reads TGTGCCAGCAGCGATACAGGGAGCTCCTACAATGAGCAGTTCTTC. Its translation is CASSDTGSSYNEQFF. The complete variable domain, with remaining parts taken from reference TRBV7-6 and TRBJ2-1, reads GAGVSQSPRYKVTKRGQDVALRCDPISGHVSLYWYRQALGQGPEFLTYFNYEAQQDKSGLPNDRFSAERPEGSISTLTIQRTEQRDSAMYRCASSDTGSSYNEQFFGPGTRLTVL.

This clonotype was recorded many times. The chain is built from TRBV11-2 and TRBJ1-4, with 8 positions matching TRBD1. V lost 1 base to trimming and J lost 15 bases; unmatched junction nucleotides: 4. The CDR3 loop spans 12 amino acids. Germline assignment: CDR1 SGHAT and CDR2 FQNNGV. CDR3 sequence (DNA): TGTGCCAGCAGCTTAGGGCAGGGGGCGTTGTTTTTT. Its translation: CASSLGQGALFF. The entire variable domain, with the rest obtained from reference TRBV11-2 and TRBJ1-4, is as follows: EAGVAQSPRYKIIEKRQSVAFWCNPISGHATLYWYQQILGQGPKLLIQFQNNGVVDDSQLPKDRFSAERLKGVDSTLKIQPAKLEDSAVYLCASSLGQGALFFGSGTQLSVL.

This clonotype was seen repeatedly, ten times or more. The chain employs TRBV11-2 and TRBJ2-7, with D perhaps TRBD2 (6 bases). CDR1 and CDR2 from the germline V gene are SGHAT and FQNNGV. With 5 bases removed from V and 2 bases from J, the gap between germline ends came to 10 bases. This CDR3 has 13 residues. The CDR3 DNA reads TGTGCCAGCAGCCCTCCGGGGGCCTACGAGCAGTACTTC. Translated: CASSPPGAYEQYF.

There are many counts of this clonotype. This chain links TRBV28 with TRBJ1-4; 7 bases fit TRBD1. This CDR3 comprises 15 residues. The germline V gene encodes CDR1 MDHEN and CDR2 SYDVKM. Germline trimming cut 6 bases from V and 5 bases from J; bases unmatched to any gene: 9. CDR3 protein: CASSPGQSSNEKLFF. The CDR3 bases are TGTGCCAGCAGCCCGGGACAGTCTTCCAATGAAAAACTGTTTTTT.

The chain links TRBV4-2 to TRBJ2-1; 7 bases match TRBD1. V shed 4 bases and J 6 bases; nucleotides not matched to a gene: 15. Germline CDR1 LGHNA, CDR2 YNFKEQ. The CDR3 spans 17 residues. The DNA for the CDR3 is TGTGCCAGCAGCCTGGAGCCCTACCGGACAGGTACCAATGAGCAGTTCTTC. This gives the protein CASSLEPYRTGTNEQFF.

This clonotype was detected many times. The chain combines TRBV20-1 with TRBJ1-5; D is ambiguous. Germline V gene data show CDR1 as DFQATT and CDR2 as SNEGSKA (reference sequence). The ends were cut back, 3 bases at V and 0 bases at J, with 6 bases in the middle. The CDR3 is 13 amino acids. For the CDR3, the DNA is TGCAGTGCTAGGCAGGATAGCAATCAGCCCCAGCATTTT. It specifies CSARQDSNQPQHF.

There are a few counts of this clonotype. This rearrangement joins TRBV20-1 to TRBJ2-7; a possible D gene is TRBD2 (5 bases). This CDR3 spans 13 amino acids. Germline CDR1 reads DFQATT; CDR2 reads SNEGSKA (reference sequence). V lost 0 bases, J lost 5 bases, and 11 bases lay in between. The CDR3 bases are TGCAGTGCTAGAGAAGGAGGTGAAAACGAGCAGTACTTC. As protein: CSAREGGENEQYF.

The chain combines TRBV7-8 with TRBJ1-3; perhaps TRBD1 as D (5 bases). CDR3 length: 15 residues. The germline gives CDR1 SGHVS, CDR2 FQNEAQ. V dropped 5 bases and J dropped 0 bases, with 11 bases sitting between them. The CDR3, as DNA: TGTGCCAGCAGCAAGGGACGGAGCTCTGGAAACACCATATATTTT. Encoded protein: CASSKGRSSGNTIYF.

This clonotype was recorded only once. The chain combines TRBV6-1 with TRBJ2-1; TRBD2 matches at 12 bases. Germline V CDR1 and CDR2: MNHNS, SASEGT. J gave up 4 bases and V 7 bases, and 11 bases lay outside the gene matches. The CDR3 loop spans 17 amino acids. The CDR3 nucleotides are TGTGCCAGCAAGATAGCTAGCGGGAGGGATCCTTACAATGAGCAGTTCTTC. Protein sequence: CASKIASGRDPYNEQFF.

About this clonotype itself: A read error may be the cause here, since a much bigger clone is one base away. Since the CDR3 does not end with the conserved phenylalanine or tryptophan, this likely comes from a read error. The CDR3 nucleotides read TGTGCCAGCAGCTTAGCTGGGGTGGCCTCCTACGAGCAGTACCTC. Its translation: CASSLAGVASYEQYL. The rearrangement links TRBV7-8 to TRBJ2-7; D is unresolved. Looked up from germline, CDR1 is SGHVS and CDR2 is FQNEAQ. V was shortened by 0 bases and J by 0 bases, with 9 bases between the two germline ends. CDR3 length: 15 residues.

This clonotype occurred many times. The chain has TRBV12-3 or TRBV12-4 and TRBJ1-3, with TRBD1 identical over 7 bases. The CDR3 length is 14 residues. V was pared by 6 bases and J by 7 bases, with 9 bases of the junction left unmatched. The CDR3 spells CASRPTSGGNTIYF. The CDR3 nucleotides are TGTGCCAGCAGGCCCACCTCAGGGGGGAACACCATATATTTT.

For this clonotype: A junction boundary mismatches the germline segment, possibly from a read error. For the CDR3, the DNA is TGCGCCAGCACCCAAGGGAACGAGCAGTACTTC. This codes for CASTQGNEQYF. The chain has TRBV4-1 and TRBJ2-7, with D uncertain. CDR1 and CDR2 (germline): MGHRA, YSYEKL. The CDR3 has 11 amino acids.

There are many counts of this clonotype. This chain joins TRBV5-5 and TRBJ2-7, with TRBD2 matching 11 bases. From germline, CDR1 is SGHKS and CDR2 YYEKEE (reference sequence). Trimming took 5 bases from V and 6 from J; bases not matched to a gene: 7. CDR3 length: 14 residues. CDR3 sequence (DNA): TGTGCCAGCAGGGTACTAGCGGGGGTCCCCGAGCAGTACTTC. Its protein is CASRVLAGVPEQYF. Using reference TRBV5-5 and TRBJ2-7 for the parts outside the CDR3, the full variable domain is DAGVTQSPTHLIKTRGQQVTLRCSPISGHKSVSWYQQVLGQGPQFIFQYYEKEERGRGNFPDRFSARQFPNYSSELNVNALLLGDSALYLCASRVLAGVPEQYFGPGTRLTVT.

The V and J genes are TRBV9 and TRBJ1-2, with D hard to call. Trimming removed 3 bases at V and 7 bases at J, with 10 bases between. The CDR3 spans 12 residues. CDR1 SGDLS and CDR2 YYNGEE come from the germline V gene. The chain's CDR3 is CASSAPRGGYTF. Written as DNA, the CDR3 is TGTGCCAGCAGCGCGCCACGGGGTGGCTACACCTTC.

This rearrangement joins TRBV2 to TRBJ2-7; TRBD1 matches at 10 bases. Germline V lookup: CDR1 SNHLY, CDR2 FYNNEI. V lost 7 bases to trimming and J lost 3 bases; unmatched junction nucleotides: 6. This CDR3 contains 14 residues. The CDR3 coding sequence is TGTGCCAGCACGCCGGGGACAGGGGACTACGAGCAGTACTTC. This encodes CASTPGTGDYEQYF.

This clonotype was counted between two and nine times. The genes are TRBV7-3 and TRBJ2-3, with TRBD2 matching over 9 bases. The CDR3 has 16 residues. V trimming: 5 bases; J trimming: 2 bases; junction bases outside the gene matches: 8. The germline V gene encodes CDR1 SGHTA and CDR2 FQGTGA. CDR3 region: CASSLLAGSLTDTQYF. DNA of the CDR3: TGTGCCAGCAGCCTTCTAGCGGGGAGTCTCACAGATACGCAGTATTTT.

This clonotype appeared many times. V is TRBV11-2 and J is TRBJ2-1; tentatively, D is TRBD2 (6 bases). V was trimmed by 11 bases and J by 0 bases, leaving 11 bases between them. The CDR3 contains 13 residues. In germline, CDR1 is SGHAT, CDR2 FQNNGV. CDR3 region: CASKRVSYNEQFF. DNA of the CDR3: TGTGCCTCCAAGCGGGTCTCCTACAATGAGCAGTTCTTC.

This clonotype appeared a few times. This chain connects TRBV6-2 or TRBV6-3 to TRBJ2-1; 7 bases map to TRBD2. Germline-derived CDR1 and CDR2 are MNHEY and SVGEGT. The length of the CDR3 is 16 residues. After removal of 2 bases from V and 0 bases from J, the junction contained 4 bases not matched to a gene. The CDR3 loop reads CASSYQVAGSYNEQFF. DNA for the CDR3: TGTGCCAGCAGTTACCAGGTAGCGGGCTCCTACAATGAGCAGTTCTTC.

This clonotype appeared many times. J is TRBJ2-2 and V is TRBV3-1; 7 bases map to TRBD2. Per the germline V gene, CDR1 is LGHDT and CDR2 is YNNKEL (reference sequence). This CDR3 is 15 amino acids long. V shed 5 bases, J shed 4 bases, and the junction held 7 bases outside the gene matches. CDR3: CASSAASGFTGELFF. CDR3 DNA: TGTGCCAGCAGCGCCGCTAGCGGCTTCACCGGGGAGCTGTTTTTT.

This clonotype was seen only a few times. The V and J genes are TRBV11-3 and TRBJ2-5; tentative D call: TRBD1 (5 bases). Germline V gene lookup returns CDR1 SGHNT and CDR2 YENEEA. Deletions cut 5 bases from V and 4 bases from J, with 11 bases between. The CDR3 sequence is 13 residues long. The CDR3 coding sequence is TGTGCCAGCAGCCCTCGACAGTCAGAGACCCAGTACTTC. Translated: CASSPRQSETQYF. The entire variable domain, with the rest obtained from reference TRBV11-3 and TRBJ2-5, is as follows: EAGVVQSPRYKIIEKKQPVAFWCNPISGHNTLYWYLQNLGQGPELLIRYENEEAVDDSQLPKDRFSAERLKGVDSTLKIQPAELGDSAVYLCASSPRQSETQYFGPGTRLLVL.

V is TRBV20-1 and J is TRBJ2-7; D not resolved. CDR3 length: 13 amino acids. V shed 1 base and J shed 0 bases, with 7 bases lying between them. The V gene's germline CDR1 is DFQATT and CDR2 SNEGSKA (reference sequence). The chain's CDR3 is CSARGPDSYEQYF. The CDR3 DNA reads TGCAGTGCTAGAGGACCGGACTCCTACGAGCAGTACTTC.

This clonotype was observed at least ten times. The J gene is TRBJ1-6, the V gene TRBV2; 7 bases agree with TRBD1. The CDR3 consists of 14 residues. CDR1 and CDR2 from the germline V gene are SNHLY and FYNNEI. With V trimmed by 6 bases and J by 9 bases, 8 bases remained unmatched. The CDR3 is CASRTGTASSPLHF. The DNA of the CDR3 is TGTGCCAGCAGGACCGGGACAGCGAGTTCACCCCTCCACTTT.

The genes are TRBV4-1 and TRBJ1-2, with 7 bases identical to TRBD1. The CDR3 is made up of 15 amino acids. V lost 4 bases to trimming and J lost 8 bases; unmatched junction nucleotides: 13. Germline V lookup: CDR1 MGHRA, CDR2 YSYEKL. The CDR3 nucleotides read TGCGCCAGCAGCCCACGCCACAGGGGTGGGTCGGGCTACACCTTC. This encodes CASSPRHRGGSGYTF.

The chain uses TRBV7-9 and TRBJ2-5; D may be TRBD2 (6 bases). Germline lookup yields CDR1 SEHNR and CDR2 FQNEAQ (reference sequence). The CDR3 sequence is 15 residues long. The V gene lost 1 base and the J gene lost 10 bases, with 19 bases spanning the gap. The CDR3 region is CASSLENGGSSDQYF. CDR3 nucleotide sequence: TGTGCCAGCAGCTTAGAAAACGGGGGAAGTTCGGACCAGTACTTC.

J is TRBJ2-2 and V is TRBV6-2 or TRBV6-3; D might be TRBD2 (5 bases). Germline CDR1 is MNHEY and CDR2 is SVGEGT. The germline V and J ends were trimmed by 7 bases and 2 bases, with 14 bases remaining between them. The CDR3 contains 15 residues. The CDR3 spells CASNRAGVNTGELFF. The CDR3 nucleotides are TGTGCCAGCAATCGGGCCGGGGTTAACACCGGGGAGCTGTTTTTT.